This T cell receptor (beta chain) originates from a study of blood T cell repertoires in COVID-19. The CDR3 length is 16 residues. CDR1 is SGHTA and CDR2 is FQGTGA in the germline V gene. V lost 5 bases, J lost 5 bases, and 21 bases lay in between. Under the authors' procedure: Amplified reference gene primers provided the basis for estimating nucleated cell counts. Repertoires were generated with immunoSEQ multiplex PCR, while TCRdb's copy carries only in-frame clones and drops some. The V and J calls and the clone size are those of that table, but D and trimming were determined from the DNA. The sample includes almost 70,000 clones, roughly 89% of them seen just once.

The sample was peripheral blood. The receptor's source is a woman between 50 and 59 years old with active COVID-19. The gene calls are TRBV7-3 and TRBJ1-1; D remains ambiguous. Here the CDR3 reads CASSPVPLPAATEAFF. In nucleotides, the CDR3 is TGTGCCAGCAGCCCGGTACCCCTTCCGGCGGCGACTGAAGCTTTCTTT.